The 16 T cell receptor beta chains listed next were all sequenced from one sample in a study of T-cell memory formation after mild COVID-19. TCRdb itself ran the 5' RACE reads through MiXCR, one entry per CDR3 protein. The data show 500,000 to 550,000 distinct CDR3 sequences, around 21% seen once. Sequencing input: PBMCs or a T cell subset sorted from them (not recorded which). These receptors were collected from an adult woman who had mild COVID-19 (a few samples of this study predate the infection). Cell type and time point are not known.

V and J are TRBV14 and TRBJ1-2; D is unclear. Germline CDR1 is SGHDN and CDR2 is FVKESK. The length of the CDR3 is 13 residues. Trimming left V 2 bases short and J 3 bases short, with 7 bases between. CDR3 amino acids: CASSQSGYYGYTF. CDR3 bases: TGTGCCAGCAGCCAATCAGGTTACTATGGCTACACCTTC.

V is TRBV24-1 and J is TRBJ1-5; D call uncertain. The length of the CDR3 is 14 residues. V was trimmed by 5 bases and J by 5 bases, leaving 12 bases between them. Germline V gives CDR1 KGHDR, CDR2 SFDVKD. The CDR3 region has the DNA TGTGCCACCAGTGGTTCGGGATGGGATCAGCCCCAGCATTTT. Encoded protein: CATSGSGWDQPQHF.

The V and J genes are TRBV20-1 and TRBJ2-1, with TRBD1 matching over 8 bases. The V gene end was trimmed by 1 base and the J gene end by 5 bases; junction bases not matched to a gene: 7. From germline, CDR1 is DFQATT and CDR2 SNEGSKA (reference sequence). This CDR3 region has 15 residues. The CDR3 sequence is CSARAPGRGHNEQFF. The CDR3 DNA sequence: TGCAGTGCTAGAGCCCCAGGCAGGGGGCACAATGAGCAGTTCTTC.

The V gene is TRBV6-6, the J gene TRBJ1-5, with D possibly TRBD1 on 5 matching bases. In germline, CDR1 is MNHNY, CDR2 SVGAGI (reference sequence). This CDR3 is 16 amino acids long. Trimming stripped 0 bases from V and 7 bases from J, with 16 bases between. CDR3 region: CASSYSQGIWGQPQHF. The CDR3 bases are TGTGCCAGCAGTTACTCCCAGGGCATATGGGGACAGCCCCAGCATTTT.

This clonotype was seen repeatedly, ten times or more. The V gene is TRBV4-1, the J gene TRBJ2-5; 8 bases align to TRBD2. V trimming: 5 bases; J trimming: 5 bases; junction bases outside the gene matches: 13. Germline V lookup: CDR1 MGHRA, CDR2 YSYEKL. The CDR3 is 16 amino acids. This CDR3 reads CASSSHTGTRGETQYF. The CDR3 region has the DNA TGCGCCAGCAGCTCCCACACCGGGACTAGAGGGGAGACCCAGTACTTC.

The chain uses TRBV3-1 and TRBJ2-7, with a tentative D call TRBD2 (6 bases). The CDR3 contains 13 residues. Germline assignment: CDR1 LGHDT and CDR2 YNNKEL (reference sequence). Trimming took 4 bases from V and 3 from J, leaving 10 bases between them. The CDR3 region has the DNA TGTGCCAGCAGCCGCCGGGAGTACTACGAGCAGTACTTC. This translates into CASSRREYYEQYF.

This clonotype showed up just a few times. The CDR3 bases are TGCAGCGTTGGTAAGACAGCCAGCTCCTACAATGAGCAGTTCTTC. Residues: CSVGKTASSYNEQFF. The chain is built from TRBV29-1 and TRBJ2-1; possibly TRBD1 for D (5 bases). There are 15 residues in the CDR3. Trimming took off 4 bases at V and 0 bases at J, with 13 bases between the two ends. CDR1 is SQVTM and CDR2 is ANQGSEA in the germline V gene.

This chain links TRBV6-6 with TRBJ2-7, with no clear D. The CDR3 totals 13 residues. The V gene lost 7 bases and the J gene lost 2 bases, with 12 bases spanning the gap. The germline V gene has CDR1 MNHNY and CDR2 SVGAGI (reference sequence). CDR3 sequence (DNA): TGTGCCAGCACGGAGCAAGGGACCTACGAGCAGTACTTC. Protein sequence: CASTEQGTYEQYF.

This clonotype was observed a handful of times. Written as DNA, the CDR3 is TGTGCCAGCAGCGTAGACGGGGGGCCCTACAATGAGCAGTTCTTC. It encodes CASSVDGGPYNEQFF. The chain is built from TRBV9 and TRBJ2-1; possibly TRBD2 for D (7 bases). Germline lookup yields CDR1 SGDLS and CDR2 YYNGEE. The CDR3 runs to 15 residues. V was cut by 0 bases and J by 2 bases, with 9 bases left in between.

V is TRBV3-1 and J is TRBJ1-1; TRBD1 matches at 8 bases. Germline V lookup: CDR1 LGHDT, CDR2 YNNKEL (reference sequence). The CDR3 length is 14 residues. V shed 4 bases, J shed 5 bases, and the junction held 6 bases outside the gene matches. The CDR3 nucleotides read TGTGCCAGCAGCCCAGGGGGCTGGGGGACTGAAGCTTTCTTT. It is translated as CASSPGGWGTEAFF.

The rearrangement uses TRBV29-1 and TRBJ2-1; 8 nucleotides match TRBD2. From germline, CDR1 is SQVTM and CDR2 ANQGSEA. Germline trimming cut 4 bases from V and 8 bases from J; bases unmatched to any gene: 7. The CDR3 length is 13 residues. The DNA of the CDR3 is TGCAGCGTTGCACGGGGGGGCGGGTATGAGCAGTTCTTC. Translation: CSVARGGGYEQFF.

This clonotype appeared a few times. This chain uses TRBV7-8 with TRBJ2-5; 11 nucleotides match TRBD2. The CDR3 totals 16 residues. CDR1 SGHVS and CDR2 FQNEAQ come from the germline V gene. The ends lost 5 bases at V and 6 bases at J; junction bases unmatched: 11. CDR3 loop: CASSTPRLAGGQTQYF. CDR3 coding DNA: TGTGCCAGCAGCACCCCGCGCCTAGCGGGGGGTCAGACCCAGTACTTC.

The chain is built from TRBV18 and TRBJ1-2; unclear D gene. There are 15 residues in the CDR3. V gave up 1 base and J gave up 4 bases, with 13 bases separating them. Germline V gene sequence: CDR1 KGHSH, CDR2 LQKENI. The CDR3 nucleotides are TGTGCCAGCTCACCACGGGCTATCAGGAGCTATGGCTACACCTTC. Encoded protein: CASSPRAIRSYGYTF.

Many counts were recorded for this clonotype. J is TRBJ2-1 and V is TRBV7-2, with D possibly matching TRBD2 (5 bases). The CDR3 runs 13 residues. V was shortened by 2 bases and J by 9 bases, with 11 bases between the two germline ends. Germline V gives CDR1 SGHTA, CDR2 FQGNSA. CDR3 residues: CASSLRIAGEQFF. The CDR3 DNA reads as TGTGCCAGCAGCTTAAGGATTGCGGGTGAGCAGTTCTTC.

The chain couples TRBV7-9 to TRBJ2-1; D might be TRBD1 (6 bases). Germline V lookup: CDR1 SEHNR, CDR2 FQNEAQ (reference sequence). V lost 9 bases, J lost 7 bases, and 19 bases lay in between. CDR3 length equals 14 residues. CDR3 loop: CASSGRGKLNEQFF. The CDR3 DNA reads as TGTGCCAGTAGTGGCAGGGGAAAGTTAAATGAGCAGTTCTTC.

V gene TRBV12-3 or TRBV12-4 combines with J gene TRBJ2-1; TRBD2 matches at 12 bases. Unmatched junction bases numbered 6, after V lost 7 bases and J lost 8 bases. This CDR3 contains 14 residues. The CDR3 coding sequence is TGTGCCAGCAACCCTAGCGGGAGGGCCCATGAGCAGTTCTTC. The encoded protein is CASNPSGRAHEQFF.